Detailed here is one TCR beta chain. Its antigen remains unidentified. These data come from a study of blood T cells in healthy people across ages. V dropped 0 bases and J dropped 7 bases, with 15 bases sitting between them. The germline V gene has CDR1 LNHNV and CDR2 YYDKDF (reference sequence). The CDR3 length is 16 residues. Study results and caveats: Expanded clonotype shifts may have been confounded, as the donors had an unknown CMV status.

Next came a second PCR, run for about 7 to 12 cycles, which used a sample-barcoded 5' primer along with a J-beta primer mix. MiXCR, run by TCRdb on the 5' RACE reads, gives a single entry per CDR3 protein. The data hold 550,000 to 750,000 distinct CDR3 sequences, with roughly 21% observed a single time. The sample comprised blood. V and J are TRBV15 and TRBJ2-2, with a weak D call TRBD1 (6 bases). The clonotype comes from a man between 65 and 85 years old in good health. CDR3 in amino acids: CATSRDLGGWIGELFF. The DNA of the CDR3 is TGTGCCACCAGCAGAGATCTAGGGGGTTGGATCGGGGAGCTGTTTTTT.